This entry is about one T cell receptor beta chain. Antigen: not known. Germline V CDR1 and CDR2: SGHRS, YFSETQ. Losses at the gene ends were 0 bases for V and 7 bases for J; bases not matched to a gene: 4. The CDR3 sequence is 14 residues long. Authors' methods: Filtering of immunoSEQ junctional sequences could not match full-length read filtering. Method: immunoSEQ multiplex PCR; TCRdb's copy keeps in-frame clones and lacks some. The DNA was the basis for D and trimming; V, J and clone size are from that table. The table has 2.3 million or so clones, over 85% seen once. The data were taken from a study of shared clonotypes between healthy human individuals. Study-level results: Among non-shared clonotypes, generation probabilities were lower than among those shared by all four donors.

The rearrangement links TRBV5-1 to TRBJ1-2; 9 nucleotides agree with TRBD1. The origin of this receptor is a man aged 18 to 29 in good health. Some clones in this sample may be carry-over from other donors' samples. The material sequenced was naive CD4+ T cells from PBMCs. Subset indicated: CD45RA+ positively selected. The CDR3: CASSLAATGGGYTF. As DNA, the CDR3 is TGCGCCAGCAGCTTGGCCGCGACAGGGGGTGGCTACACCTTC.